A selection of T cell receptor beta chains follows, all from one sample in a study of shared clonotypes between healthy human individuals. Libraries were prepared by immunoSEQ multiplex PCR; TCRdb keeps only in-frame clonotypes and omits some of them. Of 600,000 to 750,000 clones listed, 90% are singletons. Sequences were obtained from memory CD8+ T cells from PBMCs. Every receptor here comes from a man younger than 35 in good health. Some clones in this sample may be carry-over from other donors' samples. CDR3s include the opening cysteine and the closing phenylalanine or tryptophan. The D gene is left open where the match is weak. Some rows mark clone size as missing; the rest say once, few, many or name a class of expanded clone.

cdr3_aa: CASSSGTVSTDTQYF
cdr3_nt: TGCGCCAGCAGCTCCGGGACAGTTAGCACAGATACGCAGTATTTT
d_call: TRBD1
clone_size: .
v_call: TRBV4-1
j_call: TRBJ2-3

cdr3_aa: CASSYPGVNTEAFF
cdr3_nt: TGTGCCAGCAGTTACCCGGGAGTCAACACTGAAGCTTTCTTT
d_call: .
clone_size: .
v_call: TRBV6-5
j_call: TRBJ1-1

cdr3_aa: CASSLVGGTEISSGANVLTF
cdr3_nt: TGTGCCAGCAGCTTAGTAGGGGGGACTGAGATTAGCTCTGGGGCCAACGTCCTGACTTTC
d_call: .
clone_size: .
v_call: TRBV7-8
j_call: TRBJ2-6

cdr3_aa: CASSQKGYNEQFF
cdr3_nt: TGTGCCAGCAGCCAGAAGGGCTACAATGAGCAGTTCTTC
d_call: .
clone_size: .
v_call: TRBV9
j_call: TRBJ2-1

cdr3_aa: CASSPPGYGYTF
cdr3_nt: TGTGCCAGCAGTCCGCCCGGCTATGGCTACACCTTC
d_call: .
clone_size: .
v_call: TRBV6-5
j_call: TRBJ1-2

cdr3_aa: CASSSRTGLPGANVLTF
cdr3_nt: TGTGCCAGCAGTTCCCGGACAGGGCTACCTGGGGCCAACGTCCTGACTTTC
d_call: TRBD1
clone_size: .
v_call: TRBV27
j_call: TRBJ2-6

cdr3_aa: CASSPGTSGSQQFF
cdr3_nt: TGTGCCAGCAGCCCGGGGACTAGCGGGAGTCAGCAGTTCTTC
d_call: TRBD2
clone_size: .
v_call: TRBV5-6
j_call: TRBJ2-1

cdr3_aa: CASSLSSGRRYDEQFF
cdr3_nt: TGTGCCAGCAGTTTATCTAGCGGGAGGCGGTATGATGAGCAGTTCTTC
d_call: TRBD2
clone_size: .
v_call: TRBV27
j_call: TRBJ2-1

cdr3_aa: CAISESGMGGTEAFF
cdr3_nt: TGTGCCATCAGTGAGTCAGGGATGGGAGGCACTGAAGCTTTCTTT
d_call: .
clone_size: .
v_call: TRBV10-3
j_call: TRBJ1-1

cdr3_aa: CASSLDQGDGYTF
cdr3_nt: TGTGCCAGCAGCTTAGACCAGGGCGATGGCTACACCTTC
d_call: .
clone_size: once
v_call: TRBV7-9
j_call: TRBJ1-2

cdr3_aa: CASSWQTSGANVLTF
cdr3_nt: TGTGCCAGCAGTTGGCAGACATCTGGGGCCAACGTCCTGACTTTC
d_call: .
clone_size: .
v_call: TRBV6-5
j_call: TRBJ2-6

cdr3_aa: CASSSRTSGHNEQFF
cdr3_nt: TGTGCCAGCAGCTCTCGGACTAGCGGCCACAATGAGCAGTTCTTC
d_call: TRBD2
clone_size: .
v_call: TRBV7-9
j_call: TRBJ2-1

cdr3_aa: CASSKEDSRNTEAFF
cdr3_nt: TGTGCCAGTAGTAAGGAGGACAGTAGGAACACTGAAGCTTTCTTT
d_call: .
clone_size: once
v_call: TRBV19
j_call: TRBJ1-1

cdr3_aa: CASSLVRDRGDQPQHF
cdr3_nt: TGTGCCAGTAGCCTGGTCCGGGACAGGGGCGATCAGCCCCAGCATTTT
d_call: TRBD1
clone_size: .
v_call: TRBV19
j_call: TRBJ1-5

cdr3_aa: CASRSITGELFF
cdr3_nt: TGTGCCAGCAGGTCGATCACCGGGGAGCTGTTTTTT
d_call: .
clone_size: .
v_call: TRBV2
j_call: TRBJ2-2

cdr3_aa: CASSPRTAQETQYF
cdr3_nt: TGTGCCAGCAGTCCCAGGACAGCGCAAGAGACCCAGTACTTC
d_call: .
clone_size: .
v_call: TRBV28
j_call: TRBJ2-5

cdr3_aa: CASSFNQETQYF
cdr3_nt: TGTGCCAGCAGCTTCAACCAAGAGACCCAGTACTTC
d_call: .
clone_size: .
v_call: TRBV5-4
j_call: TRBJ2-5

cdr3_aa: CASSSQLGWVPSTQYF
cdr3_nt: TGTGCCAGTAGTTCCCAACTGGGGTGGGTGCCTTCCACCCAGTACTTC
d_call: .
clone_size: .
v_call: TRBV19
j_call: TRBJ2-5

cdr3_aa: CASSLRFRGYEYF
cdr3_nt: TGTGCCAGCAGTTTAAGATTTAGGGGATACGAGTACTTC
d_call: .
clone_size: .
v_call: TRBV27
j_call: TRBJ2-7

cdr3_aa: CASSPDLGQGTEAFF
cdr3_nt: TGTGCCAGCAGCCCCGACCTCGGACAAGGCACTGAAGCTTTCTTT
d_call: .
clone_size: .
v_call: TRBV9
j_call: TRBJ1-1

cdr3_aa: CASSLYQDRYFYGYTF
cdr3_nt: TGTGCCAGCAGTTTATACCAGGACAGATATTTTTATGGCTACACCTTC
d_call: .
clone_size: once
v_call: TRBV27
j_call: TRBJ1-2

cdr3_aa: CSVSRTSGRYNEQFF
cdr3_nt: TGCAGCGTTTCCCGGACTAGCGGCCGATACAATGAGCAGTTCTTC
d_call: TRBD2
clone_size: .
v_call: TRBV29-1
j_call: TRBJ2-1

cdr3_aa: CASTKREPASAFF
cdr3_nt: TGTGCCAGCACAAAACGGGAACCGGCCTCAGCTTTCTTT
d_call: .
clone_size: .
v_call: TRBV25-1
j_call: TRBJ1-1

cdr3_aa: CASSTLGSSYNEQFF
cdr3_nt: TGTGCCAGTAGTACGCTTGGGAGCTCCTACAATGAGCAGTTCTTC
d_call: .
clone_size: .
v_call: TRBV19
j_call: TRBJ2-1

cdr3_aa: CAITDPGEATDTQYF
cdr3_nt: TGTGCCATCACCGACCCGGGGGAGGCCACAGATACGCAGTATTTT
d_call: .
clone_size: .
v_call: TRBV10-3
j_call: TRBJ2-3

cdr3_aa: CATSRGDRGDYGYTF
cdr3_nt: TGTGCCACCAGCAGAGGGGACAGGGGTGATTATGGCTACACCTTC
d_call: TRBD1
clone_size: .
v_call: TRBV15
j_call: TRBJ1-2

cdr3_aa: CASSQRQGFEEQYF
cdr3_nt: TGTGCCAGCAGCCAGCGACAGGGGTTTGAGGAGCAGTACTTC
d_call: TRBD1
clone_size: once
v_call: TRBV13
j_call: TRBJ2-7

cdr3_aa: CASSQPSGLAPIQYF
cdr3_nt: TGCGCCAGCAGCCAACCATCGGGACTAGCACCCATTCAGTACTTC
d_call: TRBD2
clone_size: .
v_call: TRBV4-1
j_call: TRBJ2-4

cdr3_aa: CASSPLRKTEAFF
cdr3_nt: TGTGCCAGCAGTCCCCTCCGGAAAACTGAAGCTTTCTTT
d_call: .
clone_size: .
v_call: TRBV27
j_call: TRBJ1-1

cdr3_aa: CASSSQGAQPQHF
cdr3_nt: TGTGCCAGCAGTTCTCAGGGGGCTCAGCCCCAGCATTTT
d_call: TRBD1
clone_size: .
v_call: TRBV27
j_call: TRBJ1-5

cdr3_aa: CASSQSRDYYNEQFF
cdr3_nt: TGTGCCAGCAGTCAATCGAGAGATTACTACAATGAGCAGTTCTTC
d_call: .
clone_size: once
v_call: TRBV28
j_call: TRBJ2-1

cdr3_aa: CASSLTGGINYGYTF
cdr3_nt: TGTGCCAGCAGTTTAACAGGGGGAATTAACTATGGCTACACCTTC
d_call: TRBD1
clone_size: .
v_call: TRBV27
j_call: TRBJ1-2

cdr3_aa: CASSQEVAGGLYEQFF
cdr3_nt: TGCGCCAGCAGCCAAGAAGTAGCGGGAGGTTTGTATGAGCAGTTCTTC
d_call: TRBD2
clone_size: .
v_call: TRBV4-1
j_call: TRBJ2-1

cdr3_aa: CASSAEGGSYNEQFF
cdr3_nt: TGTGCCAGCAGCGCCGAGGGCGGCTCCTACAATGAGCAGTTCTTC
d_call: .
clone_size: .
v_call: TRBV7-9
j_call: TRBJ2-1

cdr3_aa: CASSLGATRGVYNEQFF
cdr3_nt: TGCGCCAGCAGCTTGGGGGCAACTAGAGGGGTCTACAATGAGCAGTTCTTC
d_call: .
clone_size: .
v_call: TRBV5-1
j_call: TRBJ2-1

cdr3_aa: CASRGLYNEQFF
cdr3_nt: TGTGCCAGCAGAGGACTCTACAATGAGCAGTTCTTC
d_call: .
clone_size: .
v_call: TRBV2
j_call: TRBJ2-1

cdr3_aa: CASSHARQAANEKLFF
cdr3_nt: TGTGCCAGCAGTCACGCTCGACAGGCGGCTAATGAAAAACTGTTTTTT
d_call: .
clone_size: .
v_call: TRBV28
j_call: TRBJ1-4

cdr3_aa: CASTKTGGASGELFF
cdr3_nt: TGTGCCAGTACTAAGACAGGGGGCGCGTCCGGGGAGCTGTTTTTT
d_call: TRBD1
clone_size: .
v_call: TRBV19
j_call: TRBJ2-2

cdr3_aa: CASSAGANQPQHF
cdr3_nt: TGTGCTAGTTCCGCGGGGGCCAATCAGCCCCAGCATTTT
d_call: .
clone_size: .
v_call: TRBV12-5
j_call: TRBJ1-5

cdr3_aa: CASSLGRELSDTQYF
cdr3_nt: TGCGCCAGCAGCTTGGGGCGGGAGTTGTCAGATACGCAGTATTTT
d_call: TRBD2
clone_size: once
v_call: TRBV5-1
j_call: TRBJ2-3

cdr3_aa: CASSSNIGAQGTDRETQYF
cdr3_nt: TGTGCCAGCAGCTCTAATATTGGCGCCCAAGGGACAGACCGAGAGACCCAGTACTTC
d_call: TRBD1
clone_size: .
v_call: TRBV7-9
j_call: TRBJ2-5

cdr3_aa: CASTTDRFSGNTIYF
cdr3_nt: TGCGCCAGCACTACGGACCGGTTTTCGGGAAACACCATATATTTT
d_call: .
clone_size: .
v_call: TRBV10-2
j_call: TRBJ1-3

cdr3_aa: CASSPPGGYEQYF
cdr3_nt: TGCGCCAGCAGCCCCCCGGGAGGGTACGAGCAGTACTTC
d_call: TRBD2
clone_size: .
v_call: TRBV4-3
j_call: TRBJ2-7

cdr3_aa: CASSLLVAGGPGYEQYF
cdr3_nt: TGTGCCAGCAGTTTATTAGTAGCGGGAGGGCCGGGATACGAGCAGTACTTC
d_call: TRBD2
clone_size: .
v_call: TRBV27
j_call: TRBJ2-7

cdr3_aa: CASQGRTGSYEQYF
cdr3_nt: TGTGCCAGTCAGGGGAGGACAGGGTCCTACGAGCAGTACTTC
d_call: TRBD1
clone_size: .
v_call: TRBV27
j_call: TRBJ2-7

cdr3_aa: CASSSLTGGAAQPQHF
cdr3_nt: TGTGCCAGCAGTTCATTAACAGGGGGCGCAGCCCAGCCCCAGCATTTT
d_call: TRBD1
clone_size: .
v_call: TRBV28
j_call: TRBJ1-5

cdr3_aa: CASSNLGGGSKNQPQHF
cdr3_nt: TGTGCCAGCAGCAACCTAGGGGGCGGGTCTAAAAATCAGCCCCAGCATTTT
d_call: TRBD1
clone_size: .
v_call: TRBV7-2
j_call: TRBJ1-5

cdr3_aa: CASSLGAGGTDTQYF
cdr3_nt: TGTGCCAGCAGTTTAGGGGCGGGAGGCACAGATACGCAGTATTTT
d_call: TRBD2
clone_size: .
v_call: TRBV28
j_call: TRBJ2-3

cdr3_aa: CASSARTGGNYDTEAFF
cdr3_nt: TGTGCCAGCAGCGCCAGGACAGGGGGCAATTATGACACTGAAGCTTTCTTT
d_call: .
clone_size: once
v_call: TRBV21-1
j_call: TRBJ1-1

cdr3_aa: CASSLGGAEPSYEQYF
cdr3_nt: TGTGCCAGCAGCTTAGGGGGCGCTGAGCCCTCCTACGAGCAGTACTTC
d_call: .
clone_size: .
v_call: TRBV7-9
j_call: TRBJ2-7

cdr3_aa: CASSLEREWETQYF
cdr3_nt: TGTGCCAGCAGCTTAGAACGGGAGTGGGAGACCCAGTACTTC
d_call: .
clone_size: once
v_call: TRBV7-9
j_call: TRBJ2-5

cdr3_aa: CASSIRNEANYGYTF
cdr3_nt: TGTGCCAGTAGTATTCGCAACGAAGCTAACTATGGCTACACCTTC
d_call: .
clone_size: .
v_call: TRBV19
j_call: TRBJ1-2

cdr3_aa: CSVRGKTGPYNEQFF
cdr3_nt: TGCAGCGTGAGGGGAAAAACAGGGCCCTACAATGAGCAGTTCTTC
d_call: .
clone_size: .
v_call: TRBV29-1
j_call: TRBJ2-1